This record covers a single TCR beta chain. Its antigen is still unknown. Germline loops: CDR1 LNHDA, CDR2 SQIVND (reference sequence). The CDR3 runs 18 residues. Trimming left V 3 bases short and J 0 bases short, with 18 bases between. PCR employed 60 Vbeta and 13 Jbeta primers. The repertoire was sequenced with immunoSEQ multiplex PCR; TCRdb's copy has only in-frame clones and lacks some. The profile shows about 200,000 clones, roughly four fifths of them singletons. These data are taken from a study of cytomegalovirus exposure and HLA in healthy donors. Whole-study findings and limits: In a later analysis, a missense DCLRE1C variant was linked to TCR beta V- and J-gene trimming.

This chain connects TRBV19 to TRBJ1-5; D is possibly TRBD1 (5 bases). Sequences were obtained from PBMCs. The TCR originated in a boy aged 2 to 10 in good health and CMV-seronegative. CDR3 nucleotide sequence: TGTGCCAGTAGTATGCGGGGTCGCAGGGTGTATAGCAATCAGCCCCAGCATTTT. This translates into CASSMRGRRVYSNQPQHF.